A single sample gave rise to the 11 T cell receptor beta chains below, sequenced in a study of blood T cell repertoires in COVID-19 (TCRdb year 2020). Library generation was performed with the immunoSEQ multiplex PCR assay. TCRdb's version of the immuneACCESS table is confined to in-frame rearrangements and falls short of the full clone set. An unresolved V gene accounts for under half of the shortfall where checked; the remainder is of unknown origin. The sample table lists about 150,000 clones, roughly 84% of them with a count of one. 2.2% of the sample belongs to the ten largest clones. Sequencing used peripheral blood. These receptors all come from a man between 65 and 85 years old with acute or convalescent COVID-19.

V usage is TRBV3-1 (or the pseudogene TRBV3-2) and J usage is TRBJ1-6, with D unclear. Trimming stripped 3 bases from V and 4 bases from J, with 10 bases between. The CDR3 covers 15 residues. The germline V gene encodes CDR1 LGHDT and CDR2 YNNKEL (reference sequence). CDR3 protein: CASSQSPEYNSPLHF. In DNA form, the CDR3 reads TGTGCCAGCAGCCAGAGCCCCGAATATAATTCACCCCTCCACTTT.

The chain uses TRBV5-1 and TRBJ1-4, with D uncertain. With 0 bases removed from V and 8 bases from J, the gap between germline ends came to 17 bases. This CDR3 is built from 16 residues. CDR1 and CDR2 from the germline V gene are SGHRS and YFSETQ. Here the CDR3 reads CASSLGVRGEGEKLFF. Here the CDR3 DNA reads TGCGCCAGCAGCTTGGGGGTACGCGGGGAAGGCGAAAAACTGTTTTTT.

The chain is built from TRBV7-6 and TRBJ1-4, with D unresolved. The CDR3 consists of 16 residues. V was clipped by 5 bases and J by 2 bases, with 15 bases between them. CDR1 and CDR2 from the germline V gene are SGHVS and FNYEAQ. CDR3 sequence (DNA): TGTGCCAGCAGCGAGGCGGTAAGCTTCACTAATGAAAAACTGTTTTTT. This translates into CASSEAVSFTNEKLFF.

This chain joins TRBV4-1 and TRBJ2-3; the D gene is possibly TRBD1 (5 bases). Trimming cost V 3 bases and J 3 bases, with 7 bases left between them. This CDR3 spans 13 amino acids. Per the germline V gene, CDR1 is MGHRA and CDR2 is YSYEKL. The CDR3 coding sequence is TGCGCCAGCAGCCAGACAGCGACAGATACGCAGTATTTT. Translating gives CASSQTATDTQYF.

The V gene is TRBV27, the J gene TRBJ2-6; D unresolved. The CDR3 has 16 residues. The germline gives CDR1 MNHEY, CDR2 SMNVEV (reference sequence). V dropped 4 bases and J dropped 0 bases, with 10 bases sitting between them. The CDR3: CASSSPPGSGANVLTF. In nucleotides, the CDR3 is TGTGCCAGCAGTTCGCCCCCAGGCTCTGGGGCCAACGTCCTGACTTTC.

This chain joins TRBV7-2 and TRBJ2-1; perhaps TRBD1 as D (5 bases). CDR1 and CDR2 from the germline V gene are SGHTA and FQGNSA. This CDR3 is 13 amino acids long. The V gene lost 4 bases and the J gene lost 8 bases, with 12 bases spanning the gap. The CDR3 loop is CASSSRQSHEQFF. CDR3 DNA sequence: TGTGCCAGCAGCTCAAGACAGTCCCATGAGCAGTTCTTC.

The rearrangement joins TRBV28 to TRBJ1-3, with TRBD1 as a possible D gene (5 bases). Deletions cut 7 bases from V and 3 bases from J, with 13 bases between. CDR1 is MDHEN and CDR2 is SYDVKM in the germline V gene. The CDR3 is made up of 14 amino acids. CDR3 amino acids: CASTSGGDGNTIYF. CDR3 bases: TGTGCCAGCACCTCCGGGGGGGATGGAAACACCATATATTTT.

The CDR3 region is CASSLTGTEAITF. CDR3 sequence (DNA): TGCGCCAGCAGCTTGACCGGGACAGAGGCAATCACCTTC. The chain employs TRBV5-1 and TRBJ1-2, with TRBD1 identical over 7 bases. Per the germline V gene, CDR1 is SGHRS and CDR2 is YFSETQ. The CDR3 sequence is 13 residues long. The J segment lost 13 bases and the V segment lost 1 base, leaving 10 bases of the junction unmatched.

This clone was counted a single time. This sequence joins TRBV30 and TRBJ2-3, with D perhaps matching TRBD2 (5 bases). The V gene lost 3 bases and the J gene lost 1 base, with 11 bases spanning the gap. The CDR3 runs to 14 residues. In germline, CDR1 is GTSNPN, CDR2 SVGIG (reference sequence). Written as DNA, the CDR3 is TGTGCCTGGAGGAGAGGGTATGGCACAGATACGCAGTATTTT. This translates into CAWRRGYGTDTQYF.

The rearrangement links TRBV30 to TRBJ2-7; perhaps TRBD1 as D (7 bases). The CDR3 loop spans 12 amino acids. From germline, CDR1 is GTSNPN and CDR2 SVGIG (reference sequence). The ends were cut back, 1 base at V and 9 bases at J, with 13 bases in the middle. CDR3 bases: TGTGCCTGGAGTGGCGGAGGGGGCGGGCAGTACTTC. This encodes CAWSGGGGGQYF.

The V call is TRBV19, the J call TRBJ1-5; 8 positions match TRBD1. Germline V CDR1 and CDR2: LNHDA, SQIVND (reference sequence). This CDR3 region has 15 residues. The J segment lost 3 bases and the V segment lost 3 bases, leaving 4 bases of the junction unmatched. The CDR3 nucleotides read TGTGCCAGTAGTATTGACAGGGGATCCAATCAGCCCCAGCATTTT. This sequence encodes CASSIDRGSNQPQHF.